The 14 T cell receptor beta chains below all came from one sample that was sequenced in a study of T cell responses to AZD1222 COVID-19 vaccine. Generated by immunoSEQ multiplex PCR, the TCRdb table keeps only in-frame clones and is missing some. This table has approximately 70,000 clones, roughly 80% appearing once. The specimen comprised peripheral blood, sampled on day 0 of AZD1222 vaccination. Every receptor here comes from an adult in good health.

The J gene is TRBJ2-2, the V gene TRBV29-1; 8 nucleotides match TRBD2. Germline V lookup: CDR1 SQVTM, CDR2 ANQGSEA. After removal of 6 bases from V and 5 bases from J, the junction contained 8 bases not matched to a gene. The CDR3 has 14 residues. The CDR3 here is CSVGAGAETGELFF. In DNA, the CDR3 is TGCAGCGTCGGAGCGGGGGCTGAGACCGGGGAGCTGTTTTTT.

The V and J genes are TRBV3-1 (or the pseudogene TRBV3-2) and TRBJ2-3; D is possibly TRBD1 or TRBD2 (5 bases each). CDR1 and CDR2 from the germline V gene are LGHDT and YNNKEL (reference sequence). Deletions cut 1 base from V and 3 bases from J, with 11 bases between. The CDR3 is made up of 15 amino acids. CDR3 sequence reads: CASSQVSRETDTQYF. CDR3 coding DNA: TGTGCCAGCAGCCAAGTTAGCAGGGAGACAGATACGCAGTATTTT.

The gene calls are TRBV5-1 and TRBJ2-7, with D tentatively TRBD1 (6 bases). V was cut by 4 bases and J by 2 bases, with 13 bases left in between. Germline V gene sequence: CDR1 SGHRS, CDR2 YFSETQ. This CDR3 comprises 14 residues. The CDR3 here is CASSARDTTYEQYF. The CDR3 DNA is TGCGCCAGCAGCGCCCGGGACACAACCTACGAGCAGTACTTC.

The V call is TRBV7-3, the J call TRBJ2-3, with D perhaps given as TRBD1 or TRBD2 (5 bases each). Deletions cut 3 bases from V and 3 bases from J, with 7 bases between. The CDR3 is 13 amino acids. Germline V gene sequence: CDR1 SGHTA, CDR2 FQGTGA. DNA for the CDR3: TGTGCCAGCAGCTTTGAGGGGACAGATACGCAGTATTTT. It encodes CASSFEGTDTQYF.

V gene TRBV5-6 combines with J gene TRBJ1-2; D possibly corresponds to TRBD1 (6 bases). The CDR3 runs 13 residues. Looked up from germline, CDR1 is SGHDT and CDR2 is YYEEEE. Trimming removed 2 bases from V and 6 bases from J, with 11 bases in between. CDR3 amino acids: CASSFQGFNGYTF. CDR3 sequence (DNA): TGTGCCAGCAGCTTCCAGGGGTTCAATGGCTACACCTTC.

The CDR3 spells CASSQRQGEKLFF. In DNA form, the CDR3 reads TGTGCCAGCAGCCAACGACAGGGAGAAAAACTGTTTTTT. This chain uses TRBV7-2 with TRBJ1-4; TRBD1 aligns across 7 bases. V lost 5 bases, J lost 8 bases, and 5 bases stayed unmatched. The CDR3 has 13 residues. Per the germline V gene, CDR1 is SGHTA and CDR2 is FQGNSA.

The rearrangement links TRBV27 to TRBJ1-2; possible D gene TRBD1, 5 bases. The CDR3 length is 18 residues. Germline V gene lookup returns CDR1 MNHEY and CDR2 SMNVEV (reference sequence). Trimming removed 6 bases at V and 3 bases at J, with 26 bases between. DNA of the CDR3: TGTGCCAGCAGCAATACTCCCGGGGCAGGTGGCTTTTACTATGGCTACACCTTC. Its protein product is CASSNTPGAGGFYYGYTF.

This clone occurred a few times. The V call is TRBV27, the J call TRBJ2-7; the D is unclear. V lost 5 bases to trimming and J lost 0 bases, with 5 bases between them. There are 12 residues in the CDR3. CDR1 is MNHEY, CDR2 SMNVEV, per germline (reference sequence). The chain's CDR3 is CASSPGSYEQYF. CDR3 nucleotide sequence: TGTGCCAGCAGTCCCGGCTCCTACGAGCAGTACTTC.

This chain links TRBV5-6 with TRBJ2-7; TRBD1 matches at 8 bases. Germline V lookup: CDR1 SGHDT, CDR2 YYEEEE. The CDR3 consists of 13 residues. V dropped 6 bases and J dropped 5; count of bases not matched to a gene: 7. The CDR3 is CASTGGIFNEQYF. The CDR3 coding sequence is TGTGCCAGCACAGGGGGCATTTTTAACGAGCAGTACTTC. The full variable domain, completed using reference TRBV5-6 and TRBJ2-7, is DAGVTQSPTHLIKTRGQQVTLRCSPKSGHDTVSWYQQALGQGPQFIFQYYEEEERQRGNFPDRFSGHQFPNYSSELNVNALLLGDSALYLCASTGGIFNEQYFGPGTRLTVT.

This chain links TRBV6-5 with TRBJ1-1; D is unclear. Trimming took 4 bases from V and 1 from J, leaving 7 bases between them. Germline assignment: CDR1 MNHEY and CDR2 SVGAGI. The CDR3 covers 13 residues. The CDR3 reads CASSFTENTEAFF. Here the CDR3 DNA reads TGTGCCAGCAGTTTTACAGAGAACACTGAAGCTTTCTTT.

This clone was picked up a small number of times. The V and J genes are TRBV7-3 and TRBJ1-2; the D gene is possibly TRBD1 (6 bases). Germline CDR1 reads SGHTA; CDR2 reads FQGTGA. Trimming cost V 5 bases and J 8 bases, with 18 bases left between them. This CDR3 has 14 residues. The CDR3 region has the DNA TGTGCCAGCAGCCCTGGACCGGGGGCGGAGGGCTACACCTTC. Residues: CASSPGPGAEGYTF.

The rearrangement links TRBV7-6 to TRBJ1-3; D possibly corresponds to TRBD1 (5 bases). The CDR3 is made up of 17 amino acids. V was shortened by 5 bases and J by 0 bases, with 17 bases between the two germline ends. CDR1 and CDR2 (germline): SGHVS, FNYEAQ. The CDR3 DNA reads as TGTGCCAGCAGCCACCCGAGGGCGCAGGGCTCTGGAAACACCATATATTTT. It is translated as CASSHPRAQGSGNTIYF.

This clone was observed once. The V and J genes are TRBV10-3 and TRBJ1-6; D is unresolved. The CDR3 loop spans 13 amino acids. CDR1 is ENHRY, CDR2 SYGVKD, per germline. V lost 5 bases and J lost 9, with 11 bases in between. The CDR3 DNA follows: TGTGCCATCAGTCCTGGGTATGGTTCACCCCTCCACTTT. Its protein product is CAISPGYGSPLHF.

For this clone: A read error may produce the germline difference seen at one junction end. This sample also contains other DNA sequences that code for the same CDR3. V is TRBV7-7 and J is TRBJ2-5; D perhaps matches TRBD1 (5 bases). This CDR3 is built from 13 residues. The V gene's germline CDR1 is SSHAT and CDR2 FNYEAQ (reference sequence). The CDR3: CASSLGVGETQYF. CDR3 in DNA: TGTGCTAGCAGCTTAGGGGTGGGAGAGACCCAGTACTTC. The whole variable domain, filled in from reference TRBV7-7 and TRBJ2-5, reads GAGVSQSPRYKVTKRGQDVTLRCDPISSHATLYWYQQALGQGPEFLTYFNYEAQPDKSGLPSDRFSAERPEGSISTLTIQRTEQRDSAMYRCASSLGVGETQYFGPGTRLLVL.